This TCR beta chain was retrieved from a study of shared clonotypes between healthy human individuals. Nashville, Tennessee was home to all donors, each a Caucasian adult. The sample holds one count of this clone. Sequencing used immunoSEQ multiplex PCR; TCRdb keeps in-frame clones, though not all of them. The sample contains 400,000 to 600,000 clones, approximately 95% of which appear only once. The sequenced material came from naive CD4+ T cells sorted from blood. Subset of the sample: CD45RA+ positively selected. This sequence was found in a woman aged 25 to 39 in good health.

DNA for the CDR3: TGTGCCAGCAGCTTAACTCAGGGTAGCATCGGCGAGCAGTACTTC. Protein sequence: CASSLTQGSIGEQYF. The chain combines TRBV7-3 with TRBJ2-7; D possibly corresponds to TRBD1 (5 bases). The V end lost 0 bases, the J end lost 6 bases, and 15 bases lay between the germline ends. The V gene's germline CDR1 is SGHTA and CDR2 FQGTGA. This CDR3 region has 15 residues.